A selection of T cell receptor beta chains follows, all from one sample in a study of blood T cell repertoires in COVID-19. TCRdb's table, derived via immunoSEQ multiplex PCR, lists solely in-frame clones and lacks some. The sample includes approximately 210,000 clones, roughly four fifths seen only once; the top ten take 2% to 3%. The sequenced material came from peripheral blood. The receptors stem from a woman aged 35 to 49 with active or convalescent COVID-19. Both conserved end residues are part of each CDR3. D genes are given only for firm matches. Clone size appears in some rows only: once, few, many, or a class for an expanded clone.

v_gene	j_gene	abundance	d_gene	CDR3nt	CDR3aa
TRBV11-2	TRBJ2-5	once	NA	TGTGCCAGCAGCTTAGATCACAACAGGGGGGGGCGAGAGACCCAGTACTTC	CASSLDHNRGGRETQYF
TRBV18	TRBJ1-6	NA	NA	TGTGCCAGCTCACCAGAGGGTTTTAATTCACCCCTCCACTTT	CASSPEGFNSPLHF
TRBV3-1/TRBV3-2	TRBJ2-3	NA	NA	TGTGCCAGCAGCCCTTCGGGGGTTCCAGATACGCAGTATTTT	CASSPSGVPDTQYF
TRBV28	TRBJ1-3	NA	TRBD1	TGTGCCAGCAGGGGACTTTCAGGGGGGTCTGGAAACACCATATATTTT	CASRGLSGGSGNTIYF
TRBV10-3	TRBJ2-2	NA	NA	TGTGCCAACGGACAGCGGGGCGGGGAGCTGTTTTTT	CANGQRGGELFF
TRBV19	TRBJ1-2	NA	NA	TGTGCCAGTAAAGTCAACGGGGGAAACTATGGCTACACCTTC	CASKVNGGNYGYTF
TRBV4-1	TRBJ1-4	NA	TRBD1	TGCGCCAGCAGCCACTGGACAGGGAATAATGAAAAACTGTTTTTT	CASSHWTGNNEKLFF
TRBV30	TRBJ1-2	NA	NA	TGTGCCTGGAGTGTTCGGACAGACTATGGCTACACCTTC	CAWSVRTDYGYTF
TRBV6-5	TRBJ2-7	NA	TRBD2	TGTGCCACTCTAGCGGGAGCCCGGGGCTACGAGCAGTACTTC	CATLAGARGYEQYF
TRBV5-1	TRBJ1-3	once	TRBD1	TGCGCCAGCAGCTTGGAGATCAGTCAGGGGGCTGGAAACACCATATATTTT	CASSLEISQGAGNTIYF
TRBV6-1	TRBJ1-5	NA	TRBD1	TGTGCCAGCAGTGACGACAGGGCCTTCAATCAGCCCCAGCATTTT	CASSDDRAFNQPQHF
TRBV12-5	TRBJ1-2	NA	TRBD1	TGTGCTAGTGGTTTCTCGGACCGGGACAGAGGCCCTAACTATGGCTACACCTTC	CASGFSDRDRGPNYGYTF
TRBV5-6	TRBJ1-1	NA	NA	TGTGCCAGCAGCGGGGGACAAACCCGGGGCACTGAAGCTTTCTTT	CASSGGQTRGTEAFF
TRBV19	TRBJ1-6	NA	TRBD1	TGTGCCAGTAGTATAGTAACGGGACAGCGAAATTCACCCCTCCACTTT	CASSIVTGQRNSPLHF
TRBV6-5	TRBJ1-4	NA	NA	TGTGCCAGCAGTACCGCAGGGGAGTTTAATGAAAAACTGTTTTTT	CASSTAGEFNEKLFF
TRBV28	TRBJ2-5	few	NA	TGTGCCAGCAGTTTACCTAGGGGGGGGCAAGAGACCCAGTACTTC	CASSLPRGGQETQYF
TRBV6-5	TRBJ1-4	NA	NA	TGTGCCAGCAGACCGACAGAGGCTAATGAAAAACTGTTTTTT	CASRPTEANEKLFF
TRBV18	TRBJ1-5	once	NA	TGTGCCAGCTCACCACGACGGGACAATCAGCCCCAGCATTTT	CASSPRRDNQPQHF
TRBV7-6	TRBJ1-5	NA	TRBD1	TGTGCCAGCAGCTTAGCGCAGGGGGGAGATCAGCCCCAGCATTTT	CASSLAQGGDQPQHF
TRBV5-6	TRBJ2-5	NA	NA	TGTGCCAGCAGCCCCGGGAGCATCGGGGAGACCCAGTACTTC	CASSPGSIGETQYF
TRBV6-5	TRBJ1-2	NA	NA	TGTGCCAGCAGTTACTCGGAGGGGCAAGGCTACACCTTC	CASSYSEGQGYTF
TRBV2	TRBJ2-7	few	NA	TGTGCCAGCAGGAACAGCATCCGTTCCTACGAGCAGTACTTC	CASRNSIRSYEQYF